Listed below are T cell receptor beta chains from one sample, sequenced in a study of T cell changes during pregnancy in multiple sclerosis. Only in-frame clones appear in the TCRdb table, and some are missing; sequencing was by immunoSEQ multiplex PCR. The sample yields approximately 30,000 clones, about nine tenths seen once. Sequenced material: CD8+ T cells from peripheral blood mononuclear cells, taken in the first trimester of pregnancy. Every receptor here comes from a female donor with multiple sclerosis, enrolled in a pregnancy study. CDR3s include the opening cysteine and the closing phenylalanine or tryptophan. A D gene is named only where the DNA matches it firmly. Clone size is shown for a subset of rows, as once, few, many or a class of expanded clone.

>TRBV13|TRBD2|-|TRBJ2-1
CASSLGLLGLAGGDEQFF
TGTGCCAGCAGCTTAGGCTTGTTGGGACTAGCGGGAGGCGATGAGCAGTTCTTC
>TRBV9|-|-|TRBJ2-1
CASSVGIDGSSYNEQFF
TGTGCCAGCAGCGTAGGAATTGACGGGAGCTCCTACAATGAGCAGTTCTTC
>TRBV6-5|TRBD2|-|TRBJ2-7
CASTNLADGPYEQYF
TGTGCCAGCACCAATCTAGCGGACGGACCCTACGAGCAGTACTTC
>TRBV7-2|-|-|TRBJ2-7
CASSFGGPLGEQYF
TGTGCCAGCAGCTTCGGAGGACCGCTGGGCGAGCAGTACTTC
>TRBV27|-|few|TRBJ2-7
CASSLSWAYEQYF
TGTGCCAGCAGTTTATCCTGGGCGTACGAGCAGTACTTC
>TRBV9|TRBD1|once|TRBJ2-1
CASSVLDREYNEQFF
TGTGCCAGCAGCGTACTTGACAGGGAGTACAATGAGCAGTTCTTC
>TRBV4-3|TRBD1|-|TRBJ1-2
CASSQDRTGVDGYTF
TGCGCCAGCAGCCAAGATAGGACAGGGGTCGATGGCTACACCTTC
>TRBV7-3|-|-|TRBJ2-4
CASCQGNIQYF
TGTGCCAGCTGCCAGGGAAACATTCAGTACTTC
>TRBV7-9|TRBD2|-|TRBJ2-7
CASSLVGAGVGEQYF
TGTGCCAGCAGCTTAGTCGGTGCGGGAGTAGGCGAGCAGTACTTC
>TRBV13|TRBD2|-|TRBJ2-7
CASSFSGTSETYEQYF
TGTGCCAGCAGCTTCTCCGGGACTAGCGAGACCTACGAGCAGTACTTC
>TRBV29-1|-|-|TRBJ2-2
CSFLGASGGELFF
TGCAGCTTCCTTGGGGCTTCGGGCGGGGAGCTGTTTTTT
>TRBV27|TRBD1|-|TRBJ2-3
CASSLVPGQGTDTQYF
TGTGCCAGCAGTCTGGTCCCGGGACAGGGAACAGATACGCAGTATTTT
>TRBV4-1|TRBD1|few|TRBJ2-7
CASSAGTGFEQYF
TGCGCCAGCAGCGCCGGGACAGGGTTCGAGCAGTACTTC
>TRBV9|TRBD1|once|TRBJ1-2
CASSPRVRGPHYGYTF
TGTGCCAGCAGCCCCCGTGTAAGGGGGCCCCACTATGGCTACACCTTC
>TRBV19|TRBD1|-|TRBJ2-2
CASRPPQGVVTGELFF
TGTGCCAGTAGACCGCCACAGGGGGTAGTCACCGGGGAGCTGTTTTTT
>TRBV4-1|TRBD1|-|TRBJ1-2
CASSQGQGNGYTF
TGCGCCAGCAGCCAAGGACAGGGTAATGGCTACACCTTC
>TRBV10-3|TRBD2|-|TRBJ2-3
CAISEASGRAVWVVDTQYF
TGTGCCATCAGTGAGGCTAGCGGGAGGGCCGTTTGGGTAGTTGATACGCAGTATTTT
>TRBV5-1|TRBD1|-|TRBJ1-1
CASSWNQGALGEAFF
TGCGCCAGCAGCTGGAATCAGGGGGCGCTGGGTGAAGCTTTCTTT
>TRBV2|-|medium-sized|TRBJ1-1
CASSAGSDEAFF
TGTGCCAGCAGTGCGGGGTCGGATGAAGCTTTCTTT
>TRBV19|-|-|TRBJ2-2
CASSIAWESNTGELFF
TGTGCCAGTAGTATTGCGTGGGAGTCGAACACCGGGGAGCTGTTTTTT
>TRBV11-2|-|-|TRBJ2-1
CASSFPGAISYNEQFF
TGTGCCAGCAGCTTTCCAGGCGCGATCTCCTACAATGAGCAGTTCTTC
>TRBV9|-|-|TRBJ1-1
CASSVGGGKDEAFF
TGTGCCAGCAGCGTAGGGGGGGGAAAGGATGAAGCTTTCTTT
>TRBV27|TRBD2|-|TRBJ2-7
CASSLLAGGYEQYF
TGTGCCAGCAGTTTATTAGCGGGAGGCTACGAGCAGTACTTC
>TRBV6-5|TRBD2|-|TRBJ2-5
CASRQGLQETQYF
TGTGCCAGCAGGCAGGGACTACAAGAGACCCAGTACTTC
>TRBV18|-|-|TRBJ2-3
CASSPPEGAGTDTQYF
TGTGCCAGCTCACCACCGGAGGGCGCGGGCACAGATACGCAGTATTTT
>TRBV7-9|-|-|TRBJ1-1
CASSLFRGSNTEAFF
TGTGCCAGCAGCTTATTCCGGGGTTCGAACACTGAAGCTTTCTTT
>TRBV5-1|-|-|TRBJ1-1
CASSLGDMNTEAFF
TGCGCCAGCAGCTTGGGCGATATGAACACTGAAGCTTTCTTT
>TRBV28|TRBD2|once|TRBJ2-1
CASRASSGSLNEQFF
TGTGCCAGCAGAGCCTCTAGCGGGAGTTTGAATGAGCAGTTCTTC
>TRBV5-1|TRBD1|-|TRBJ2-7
CASSRDRGPLEQYF
TGCGCCAGCAGCCGGGACAGGGGTCCCCTCGAGCAGTACTTC
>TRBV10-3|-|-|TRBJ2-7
CAIGEPGITYEQYF
TGTGCCATCGGTGAGCCCGGGATCACTTACGAGCAGTACTTC
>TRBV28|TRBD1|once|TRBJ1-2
CASSSYRGSDYGYTF
TGTGCCAGCAGTTCTTACAGGGGATCCGACTATGGCTACACCTTC
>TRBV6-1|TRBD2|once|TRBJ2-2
CASSEEAGVSGELFF
TGTGCCAGCAGTGAAGAGGCGGGAGTTAGCGGGGAGCTGTTTTTT
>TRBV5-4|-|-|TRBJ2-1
CASSLGYSREEQFF
TGTGCCAGCAGCTTGGGATACAGTAGAGAAGAGCAGTTCTTC
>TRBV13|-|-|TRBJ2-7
CASSPRAASLTYEQYF
TGTGCCAGCAGCCCCCGAGCTGCTAGCCTGACCTACGAGCAGTACTTC
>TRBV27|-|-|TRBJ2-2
CASSLSGQGGTGELFF
TGTGCCAGCAGTTTATCGGGGCAGGGGGGCACCGGGGAGCTGTTTTTT
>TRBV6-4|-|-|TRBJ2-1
CASSPDSDSYNEQFF
TGTGCCAGCAGTCCGGACTCAGACTCCTACAATGAGCAGTTCTTC
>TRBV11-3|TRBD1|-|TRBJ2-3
CASSLALSWAGGTDTQYF
TGTGCCAGCAGCTTAGCCCTGTCTTGGGCAGGGGGTACAGATACGCAGTATTTT